Each of the 14 T cell receptor beta chains below was sequenced from the same sample in a study of human T cells and chemical hapten exposure. MiXCR, applied by TCRdb to the RACE reads, yields one record per CDR3 protein. The sample has a few hundred thousand distinct CDR3 sequences, just under 6.5% seen once; the top ten hold around 5.6%. The time point here: patch test 2, 6 weeks after DPC sensitization. Treatment of the sample: therapeutic diphenylcyclopropenone sensitization with weekly scalp DPC. The sequences come from whole blood, collected in connection with sensitization to the hapten diphenylcyclopropenone (DPC). These receptors originate from a woman aged 18 to 35 with alopecia areata. Some clones in this sample may be carry-over from other donors' samples.

This clonotype was observed at least ten times. The chain couples TRBV6-2 or TRBV6-3 to TRBJ1-1; no clear D gene. CDR1 and CDR2 (germline): MNHEY, SVGEGT. The V gene lost 2 bases and the J gene lost 2 bases, with 21 bases spanning the gap. The CDR3 runs to 18 residues. CDR3 DNA sequence: TGTGCCAGCAGTTACCTCTTAAGGAGTAAACGGCTCAACACTGAAGCTTTCTTT. Protein product: CASSYLLRSKRLNTEAFF.

This clonotype was counted ten times or more. The chain links TRBV21-1 to TRBJ2-1; the table's D call, TRBD1, was not checked against the DNA. TRBV21-1 corresponds to a pseudogene. CDR3 length: 15 residues. CDR3 nucleotides: TGTGCCAGCAGGCTACAGGGTCTCGGAGGCAATGAGCAGTTCTTC. Translating gives CASRLQGLGGNEQFF.

The V call is TRBV5-1, the J call TRBJ2-1, with TRBD1 identical over 7 bases. In germline, CDR1 is SGHRS, CDR2 YFSETQ. The CDR3 has 15 amino acids. With V trimmed by 4 bases and J by 5 bases, 9 bases remained unmatched. The DNA of the CDR3 is TGCGCCAGCAGCCCCCTAGACAGGGCCCACAATGAGCAGTTCTTC. This codes for CASSPLDRAHNEQFF.

This clonotype was detected many times. Here the CDR3 DNA reads TGTGCCAGCAGCTTAGCGGGAGGACGGGGATTAGAGCAGTTCTTC. Protein sequence: CASSLAGGRGLEQFF. V gene TRBV7-2 combines with J gene TRBJ2-1; the D gene is possibly TRBD2 (6 bases). The germline V gene has CDR1 SGHTA and CDR2 FQGNSA. V was clipped by 0 bases and J by 10 bases, with 16 bases between them. The CDR3 is 15 amino acids.

This clonotype has at least ten counts. The V and J genes are TRBV5-6 and TRBJ1-4; 7 bases agree with TRBD1. CDR3 length equals 14 residues. The germline gives CDR1 SGHDT, CDR2 YYEEEE. Trimming removed 4 bases from V and 4 bases from J; junction bases left unmatched: 4. The DNA of the CDR3 is TGTGCCAGCAGCCGGACAGGCGGTAATGAAAAACTGTTTTTT. Translation gives CASSRTGGNEKLFF.

The chain couples TRBV14 to TRBJ2-1; 10 bases are shared with TRBD2. The CDR3 covers 15 residues. Germline trimming cut 1 base from V and 8 bases from J; bases unmatched to any gene: 5. CDR1 and CDR2 from the germline V gene are SGHDN and FVKESK. The DNA of the CDR3 is TGTGCCAGCAGCCAAGGGGGACTAGCGCTCGATGAGCAGTTCTTC. This translates into CASSQGGLALDEQFF.

A few counts support this clonotype. The DNA of the CDR3 is TGTGCCAGCAGCTCTCAGGGGGGAGCGTATGGCTACACCTTC. Amino acids: CASSSQGGAYGYTF. This chain connects TRBV7-2 to TRBJ1-2, with 7 bases matching TRBD1. The CDR3 is 14 residues long. Germline CDR1 is SGHTA and CDR2 is FQGNSA. Losses at the gene ends were 4 bases for V and 5 bases for J; bases not matched to a gene: 7.

This clonotype occurred a few times. This rearrangement joins TRBV27 to TRBJ2-1; 8 nucleotides match TRBD2. Germline V gene lookup returns CDR1 MNHEY and CDR2 SMNVEV (reference sequence). V was clipped by 3 bases and J by 0 bases; unmatched bases: 4. This CDR3 has 16 residues. CDR3 in DNA: TGTGCCAGCAGTTTGTCGGGGGGGAGCTCCTACAATGAGCAGTTCTTC. The encoded protein is CASSLSGGSSYNEQFF.

In this sample, this clonotype turned up a few times. V usage is TRBV11-1 and J usage is TRBJ1-6, with TRBD1 identical over 9 bases. The V segment lost 5 bases and the J segment 6 bases; nucleotides outside the gene matches: 8. The CDR3 has 16 amino acids. CDR1 and CDR2 from the germline V gene are SGHAT and FQDESV (reference sequence). The CDR3 loop reads CASSLTGQGANSPLHF. In DNA form, the CDR3 reads TGTGCCAGCAGCCTCACGGGACAGGGCGCTAATTCACCCCTCCACTTT.

Ten or more counts support this clonotype. The V gene is TRBV4-3, the J gene TRBJ1-2; D ambiguous. Trimming removed 0 bases at V and 6 bases at J, with 11 bases between. Germline lookup yields CDR1 LGHNA and CDR2 YSLEER. This CDR3 spans 14 amino acids. The CDR3, as DNA: TGCGCCAGCAGCCAAGATGAGAGGGAGGATGGCTACACCTTC. It codes for CASSQDEREDGYTF.

This clonotype was picked up a small number of times. The V call is TRBV7-9, the J call TRBJ1-1, with D perhaps TRBD1 (5 bases). CDR1 is SEHNR and CDR2 is FQNEAQ in the germline V gene (reference sequence). The CDR3 contains 15 residues. The ends were cut back, 5 bases at V and 6 bases at J, with 19 bases in the middle. In DNA, the CDR3 is TGTGCCAGCAGCGGGGGTAGCACGGACGGGGCTGAAGCTTTCTTT. Translation: CASSGGSTDGAEAFF. Using reference TRBV7-9 and TRBJ1-1 for the parts outside the CDR3, the full variable domain is DTGVSQNPRHKITKRGQNVTFRCDPISEHNRLYWYRQTLGQGPEFLTYFQNEAQLEKSRLLSDRFSAERPKGSFSTLEIQRTEQGDSAMYLCASSGGSTDGAEAFFGQGTRLTVV.

The J gene is TRBJ2-3, the V gene TRBV6-6; 11 bases agree with TRBD1. This CDR3 has 14 residues. Looked up from germline, CDR1 is MNHNY and CDR2 is SVGAGI (reference sequence). Trimming at V came to 6 bases and at J to 6 bases, leaving 5 bases not matched to a gene. The CDR3 DNA reads as TGTGCCAGCAGCCGGGACAGGGGGTACGATACGCAGTATTTT. Amino acid sequence: CASSRDRGYDTQYF.

This clonotype was counted ten times or more. J is TRBJ1-5 and V is TRBV12-3 or TRBV12-4; TRBD1 is a possible D gene (5 bases). The CDR3 runs to 14 residues. Trimming cost V 3 bases and J 7 bases, with 13 bases left between them. DNA of the CDR3: TGTGCCAGCAGTTTTGGGGGTGTAGGACAGCCCCAGCATTTT. Translating gives CASSFGGVGQPQHF.

This clonotype turned up a few times. Since a much larger clone is just one base distant, this may be a read error. The V and J genes are TRBV4-3 and TRBJ1-1, with TRBD1 matching over 8 bases. With V trimmed by 2 bases and J by 4 bases, 9 bases remained unmatched. The CDR3 has 16 amino acids. Germline values: CDR1 LGHNA, CDR2 YSLEER. The DNA for the CDR3 is TGCGCCAGCAGCCAACATTTCAGGGGGCTGGTCACTGAAGCTTTCTTT. This encodes CASSQHFRGLVTEAFF.